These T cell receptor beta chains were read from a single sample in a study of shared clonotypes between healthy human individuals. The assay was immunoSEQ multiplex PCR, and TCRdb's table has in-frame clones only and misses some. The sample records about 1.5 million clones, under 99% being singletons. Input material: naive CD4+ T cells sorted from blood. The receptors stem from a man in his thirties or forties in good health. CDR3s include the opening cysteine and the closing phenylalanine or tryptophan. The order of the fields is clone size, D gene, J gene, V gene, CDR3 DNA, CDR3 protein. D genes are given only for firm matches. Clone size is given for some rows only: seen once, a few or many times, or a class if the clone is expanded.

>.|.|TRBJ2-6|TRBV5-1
TGCGCCAGCAGCTTGGGGTCAGGGGTTGGGGCCAACGTCCTGACTTTC
CASSLGSGVGANVLTF
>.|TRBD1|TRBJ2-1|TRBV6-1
TGTGCCAGCAGGATAAGACAGGGGGCGGCGGGTGAGCAGTTCTTC
CASRIRQGAAGEQFF
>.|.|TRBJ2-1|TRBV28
TGTGCCAGCAGTCCGAGCCCCGCTGGGGGCAATGAGCAGTTCTTC
CASSPSPAGGNEQFF
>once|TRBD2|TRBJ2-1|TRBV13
TGTGCCAGCAGCTTAGGCTGGACTAGCGGTAGGAGCTCCTACAATGAGCAGTTCTTC
CASSLGWTSGRSSYNEQFF
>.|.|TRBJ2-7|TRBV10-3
TGTGCCATCAGTGAGTCGAGGATGGGCGAGCAGTACTTC
CAISESRMGEQYF
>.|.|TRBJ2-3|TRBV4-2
TGTGCCAGCAGCCAAAGGGAAGCGACAGATACGCAGTATTTT
CASSQREATDTQYF
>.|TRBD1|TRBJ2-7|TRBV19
TGTGCCAGTGGCCGGGACAGCTTCGCCGAGCAGTACTTC
CASGRDSFAEQYF
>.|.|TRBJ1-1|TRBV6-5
TGTGCCAGCAGCTCCACAGGGCTAGTTCGTGAAGCTTTCTTT
CASSSTGLVREAFF
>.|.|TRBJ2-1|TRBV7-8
TGTGCCAGCAGCCTCTTGGGGCCCAATGAGCAGTTCTTC
CASSLLGPNEQFF
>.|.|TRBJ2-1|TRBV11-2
TGTGCCAGCAGCTTAGTCTCGTACGCTCTTACTCTGCAGTTCTTC
CASSLVSYALTLQFF
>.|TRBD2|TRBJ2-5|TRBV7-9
TGTGCCAGCAGCTTCCTCGTAGCTAGCGGGTTGGAAGAGACCCAGTACTTC
CASSFLVASGLEETQYF
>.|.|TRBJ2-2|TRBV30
TGTGCCTGGAGTCTACAGGGGAACACCGGGGAGCTGTTTTTT
CAWSLQGNTGELFF
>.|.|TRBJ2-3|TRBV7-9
TGTGCCAGCAGCTTATCACGGGAGTTAAATCATTTT
CASSLSRELNHF
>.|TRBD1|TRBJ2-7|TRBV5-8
TGTGCCAGCAGCCGACAGGGGTCCTACGAGCAGTACTTC
CASSRQGSYEQYF
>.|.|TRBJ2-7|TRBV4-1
TGCGCCAGCAGCCAAGAAGGGTGGGGTTCCTACGAGCAGTACTTC
CASSQEGWGSYEQYF
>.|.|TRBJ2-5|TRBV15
TGTGCCACCGGCAGGGCACTCCGGGAGACCCAGTACTTC
CATGRALRETQYF
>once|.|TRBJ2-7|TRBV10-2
TGCGCCAGTTCGGACACCCGTCTCGTTAGCTCCTACGAGCAGTACTTC
CASSDTRLVSSYEQYF
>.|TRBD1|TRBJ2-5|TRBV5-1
TGCGCCAGCAGCCACCAGGACAGGGGTCAAGAGACCCAGTACTTC
CASSHQDRGQETQYF
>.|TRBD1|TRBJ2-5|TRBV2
TGTGCCAGCAGTGATGTCGGACAGGGCCGAGAGACCCAGTACTTC
CASSDVGQGRETQYF
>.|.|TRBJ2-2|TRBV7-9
TGTGCCGGTAGACTAGTAGCCGACACCGGGGAGCTGTTTTTT
CAGRLVADTGELFF
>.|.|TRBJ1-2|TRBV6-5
TGTGCCAGCAGTTACTTGAGACAGTCTAACTATGGCTACACCTTC
CASSYLRQSNYGYTF
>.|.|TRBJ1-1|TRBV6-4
TGTGCCAGCAGGGCCGGGCCTAACACTGAAGCTTTCTTT
CASRAGPNTEAFF
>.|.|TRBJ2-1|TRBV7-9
TGTGCCAGCAGCCGGGGCGCGAGCTACAATGAGCAGTTCTTC
CASSRGASYNEQFF
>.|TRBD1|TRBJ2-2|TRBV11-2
TGTGCCAGCAGCCCATCAGGGGATTTCCGGGACAGGGGCACCGGGGAGCTGTTTTTT
CASSPSGDFRDRGTGELFF
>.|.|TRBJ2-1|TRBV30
TGTGCCTGGAGTGTACTAAAGGGGTCAAATGAGCAGTTCTTC
CAWSVLKGSNEQFF
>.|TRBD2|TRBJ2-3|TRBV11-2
TGTGCCAGCAGAATAGCGGGAGGTTCCACAGATACGCAGTATTTT
CASRIAGGSTDTQYF
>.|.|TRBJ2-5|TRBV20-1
TGCAGTGCCAACCCATTGGAGACCCAGTACTTC
CSANPLETQYF
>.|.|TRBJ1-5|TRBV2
TGTGCCAGCAGTGAAGGAGGGGTCAGCAATCAGCCCCAGCATTTT
CASSEGGVSNQPQHF
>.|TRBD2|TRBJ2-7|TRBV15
TGTGCCACCAGCAGAGTTCTCGCGGGAGGGATCGAGCAGTACTTC
CATSRVLAGGIEQYF
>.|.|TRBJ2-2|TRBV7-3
TGTGCCAGCAGCAAGCCGGGCCTCGGGGAGCTGTTTTTT
CASSKPGLGELFF
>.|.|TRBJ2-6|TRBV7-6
TGTGCCAGCAGCTTAGTGGACTCTGGGGCCAACGTCCTGACTTTC
CASSLVDSGANVLTF
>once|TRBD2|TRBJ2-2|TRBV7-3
TGTGCCAGCAGCTTATGGGGAGGGACCGGGGAGCTGTTTTTT
CASSLWGGTGELFF
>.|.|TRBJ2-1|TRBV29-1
TGCAGCGTTGTTTGGGTCGAACAGACTTGGGATGAGCAGTTCTTC
CSVVWVEQTWDEQFF
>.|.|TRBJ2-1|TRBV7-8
TGTGCCAGCAGCCCGGCCGTCTACAATGAGCAGTTCTTC
CASSPAVYNEQFF
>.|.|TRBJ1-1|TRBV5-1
TGCGCCAGCAGCTTGGGGGGCGTGAACACTGAAGCTTTCTTT
CASSLGGVNTEAFF
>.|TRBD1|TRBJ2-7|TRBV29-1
TGCAGCGCTCCAAGGACAGGGGGACGACACGAGCAGTACTTC
CSAPRTGGRHEQYF
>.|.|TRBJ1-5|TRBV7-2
TGTGCCAGCAGCGTCAGGGCAGGCAATCAGCCCCAGCATTTT
CASSVRAGNQPQHF
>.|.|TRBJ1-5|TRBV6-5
TGTGCCAGCAGCCGCGGTGGGGCCAATCAGCCCCAGCATTTT
CASSRGGANQPQHF
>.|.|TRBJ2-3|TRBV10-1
TGCGCCAGCAGTCTGCAAGTGGGGACAGATACGCAGTATTTT
CASSLQVGTDTQYF
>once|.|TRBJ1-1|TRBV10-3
TGTGCCATCAGGACACCTCAGCGGAACACTGAAGCTTTCTTT
CAIRTPQRNTEAFF
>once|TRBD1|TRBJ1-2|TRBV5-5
TGTGCCAGCAGCCTGATCAGGACAGGGGCCGGGGGTGGCTACACCTTC
CASSLIRTGAGGGYTF
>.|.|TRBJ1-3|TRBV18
TGTGCCAGCTCACCCAGGGTAGGCGTGGACACCATATATTTT
CASSPRVGVDTIYF
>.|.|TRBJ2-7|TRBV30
TGTGCCTGGAGTGTACACGGGACCTACGAGCAGTACTTC
CAWSVHGTYEQYF
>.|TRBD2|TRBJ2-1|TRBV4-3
TGCGCCAGCAGCCGGCGCGGGAGGCGGAATGAGCAGTTCTTC
CASSRRGRRNEQFF
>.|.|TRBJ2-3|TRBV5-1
TGCGCCAGCAGCCCGGGACTTTCAGCAGATACGCAGTATTTT
CASSPGLSADTQYF
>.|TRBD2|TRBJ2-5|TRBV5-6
TGTGCCAGCAGCTTTAGGGCGGGAGTTGGGAAAGAGACCCAGTACTTC
CASSFRAGVGKETQYF
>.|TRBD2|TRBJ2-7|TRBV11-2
TGTGCCAGCAGCTTGGGACTAGCGTACGAGCAGTACTTC
CASSLGLAYEQYF
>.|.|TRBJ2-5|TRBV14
TGTGCCAGCAGCCAAGTAAGGGGACGGGAGACCCAGTACTTC
CASSQVRGRETQYF
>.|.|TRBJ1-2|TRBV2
TGTGCCAGCAGTACCCGCCGGGCCTCACCTGGCTACACCTTC
CASSTRRASPGYTF
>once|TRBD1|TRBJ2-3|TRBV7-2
TGTGCCAGCAGCCAAGACAGGGGGCCAGATACGCAGTATTTT
CASSQDRGPDTQYF